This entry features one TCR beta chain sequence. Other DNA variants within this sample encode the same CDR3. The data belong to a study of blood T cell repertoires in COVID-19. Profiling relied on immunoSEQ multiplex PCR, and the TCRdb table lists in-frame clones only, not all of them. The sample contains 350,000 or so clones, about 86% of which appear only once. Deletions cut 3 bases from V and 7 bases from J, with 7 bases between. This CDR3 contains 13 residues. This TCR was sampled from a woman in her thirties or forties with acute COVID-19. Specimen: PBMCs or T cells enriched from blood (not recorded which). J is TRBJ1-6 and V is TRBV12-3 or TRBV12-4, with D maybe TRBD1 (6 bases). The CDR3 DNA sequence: TGTGCCAGCAGTTTCAGGGGAAATTCACCCCTCCACTTT. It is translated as CASSFRGNSPLHF.